These 15 T cell receptor beta chains were all obtained from the same sample, sequenced in a study of T cells in Graves' hyperthyroidism and ophthalmopathy. TCR beta CDR3 regions were amplified from RNA transcripts. The HTBI primer set served for first-round RT-PCR of the TCR CDR3. TCRdb used MiXCR to reprocess the multiplex PCR reads, holding one entry per CDR3 protein. This sample carries 500,000 or so distinct CDR3 sequences, more than 15% of them seen once, and the ten largest clones take about 16%. What was sequenced was blood. All receptors come from a young woman with Graves' ophthalmopathy.

Ten or more counts support this clonotype. The chain combines TRBV30 with TRBJ1-1; D unclear. Deletions cut 0 bases from V and 6 bases from J, with 8 bases between. The germline V gene encodes CDR1 GTSNPN and CDR2 SVGIG (reference sequence). There are 12 residues in the CDR3. Here the CDR3 reads CAWSVRSPEAFF. CDR3 bases: TGTGCCTGGAGTGTACGGTCCCCTGAAGCTTTCTTT.

This clonotype has a count of ten or more. The chain combines TRBV3-1 with TRBJ2-5; tentative D call: TRBD2 (6 bases). The length of the CDR3 is 16 residues. Germline assignment: CDR1 LGHDT and CDR2 YNNKEL (reference sequence). Between the trimmed V and J ends, which lost 2 bases and 2 bases, there was a span of 15 bases. The CDR3 spells CASSQPPGLSQETQYF. CDR3 nucleotides: TGTGCCAGCAGCCAACCACCGGGACTGTCACAAGAGACCCAGTACTTC.

This clonotype was observed many times. The rearrangement joins TRBV11-1 to TRBJ2-5, with D possibly TRBD1 on 6 matching bases. V was trimmed by 0 bases and J by 4 bases, leaving 12 bases between them. The germline CDR1 and CDR2 sequences are SGHAT and FQDESV (reference sequence). The CDR3 consists of 15 residues. The CDR3 DNA sequence: TGTGCCAGCAGCTTAGCCTCGATCAGGGGAGAGACCCAGTACTTC. Amino acid sequence: CASSLASIRGETQYF.

The rearrangement links TRBV7-9 to TRBJ2-1; tentative D call: TRBD2 (6 bases). CDR1 and CDR2 (germline): SEHNR, FQNEAQ (reference sequence). CDR3 size: 17 residues. The germline V and J ends were trimmed by 5 bases and 4 bases, with 21 bases remaining between them. CDR3 region: CASSPRSLAVLYNEQFF. CDR3 DNA sequence: TGTGCCAGCAGCCCGCGCTCCTTAGCGGTCCTTTACAATGAGCAGTTCTTC.

In this sample, this clonotype turned up many times. CDR3: CASRRTGEGTGELFF. The CDR3 DNA reads TGCGCCAGCAGACGGACAGGGGAGGGGACCGGGGAGCTGTTTTTT. V and J are TRBV5-1 and TRBJ2-2; TRBD1 matches at 9 bases. The CDR3 runs 15 residues. Per the germline V gene, CDR1 is SGHRS and CDR2 is YFSETQ. Germline trimming cut 5 bases from V and 5 bases from J; bases unmatched to any gene: 7.

In its sample, this clonotype was seen a few times. The rearrangement joins TRBV28 to TRBJ1-2; TRBD1 might be the D (6 bases). Germline V gives CDR1 MDHEN, CDR2 SYDVKM. This CDR3 is 13 amino acids long. V was pared by 6 bases and J by 7 bases, with 15 bases between. For the CDR3, the DNA is TGTGCCAGCAGAGGAGGGGGTGGTAGTGGCTACACCTTC. Encoded protein: CASRGGGGSGYTF.

The V call is TRBV20-1, the J call TRBJ2-5; either TRBD1 or TRBD2 may supply D (6 bases each). This CDR3 has 13 residues. Germline loops: CDR1 DFQATT, CDR2 SNEGSKA (reference sequence). Trimming pared 0 bases from V and 5 bases from J, leaving 10 bases between. The CDR3 sequence: CSAREGAGETQYF. The DNA for the CDR3 is TGCAGTGCTAGAGAGGGGGCGGGGGAGACCCAGTACTTC.

V is TRBV20-1 and J is TRBJ2-1; 10 nucleotides agree with TRBD2. The CDR3 length is 18 residues. V gave up 0 bases and J gave up 3 bases; unmatched junction bases: 11. CDR1 and CDR2 from the germline V gene are DFQATT and SNEGSKA (reference sequence). The CDR3, as DNA: TGCAGTGCTAGAGATCAAAGGTTTGGACTAGCGGTCTACAATGAGCAGTTCTTC. It encodes CSARDQRFGLAVYNEQFF.

V usage is TRBV6-1 and J usage is TRBJ1-3; TRBD1 aligns across 9 bases. Germline-derived CDR1 and CDR2 are MNHNS and SASEGT. The CDR3 runs 14 residues. V lost 6 bases and J lost 2; bases outside the gene matches: 2. The CDR3 protein is CASSGTGTGNTIYF. CDR3 sequence (DNA): TGTGCCAGCAGCGGGACAGGGACTGGAAACACCATATATTTT.

This clonotype was counted many times. The chain combines TRBV24-1 with TRBJ1-2; D unresolved. The germline CDR1 and CDR2 sequences are KGHDR and SFDVKD. Between the trimmed V and J ends, which lost 3 bases and 3 bases, there was a span of 7 bases. CDR3 length: 13 residues. The DNA for the CDR3 is TGTGCCACCAGTGATGGACTGTACTATGGCTACACCTTC. Protein product: CATSDGLYYGYTF.

V and J are TRBV9 and TRBJ2-1; TRBD2 is a possible D gene (7 bases). Germline assignment: CDR1 SGDLS and CDR2 YYNGEE. V lost 8 bases and J 7 bases, leaving 19 bases between the germline ends. CDR3 size: 14 residues. Here the CDR3 DNA reads TGTGCCAGTGGCGGGGGCGCGCCGGGAAATGAGCAGTTCTTC. Encoded protein: CASGGGAPGNEQFF. The whole variable domain, filled in from reference TRBV9 and TRBJ2-1, reads DSGVTQTPKHLITATGQRVTLRCSPRSGDLSVYWYQQSLDQGLQFLIQYYNGEERAKGNILERFSAQQFPDLHSELNLSSLELGDSALYFCASGGGAPGNEQFFGPGTRLTVL.

As regards this clonotype: This may arise from a read error, as a much more abundant clone is one base away. CDR3 bases: TGTGCCAGCAGTACGACTAGACAGGGACGGACTGACGCTTTCTTT. It specifies CASSTTRQGRTDAFF. V and J are TRBV27 and TRBJ1-1; 7 bases fit TRBD1. This CDR3 is 15 amino acids long. The V gene's germline CDR1 is MNHEY and CDR2 SMNVEV (reference sequence).

This clonotype was seen only a few times. The chain recombines TRBV6-1 with TRBJ2-1, with 7 positions matching TRBD1. The CDR3 sequence is 14 residues long. Unmatched junction bases numbered 8, after V lost 6 bases and J lost 6 bases. In germline, CDR1 is MNHNS, CDR2 SASEGT. The CDR3 protein is CASSYRGPLNEQFF. CDR3 coding DNA: TGTGCCAGCAGCTACAGGGGACCCCTCAATGAGCAGTTCTTC.

Ten or more counts support this clonotype. Because the CDR3's place on the DNA is in doubt, the DNA is left out and the CDR3 is given as listed by TCRdb. The chain links TRBV5-6 to TRBJ1-1; TRBD1, as called in the table, went unchecked against the DNA. The germline V gene has CDR1 SGHDT and CDR2 YYEEEE. The CDR3 spans 13 residues, counting both ends. CDR3 region: CASSFGQGAISFF.

V and J are TRBV28 and TRBJ2-5; D may match TRBD1 or TRBD2 (5 bases each). The germline V and J ends were trimmed by 3 bases and 9 bases, with 17 bases remaining between them. Germline-derived CDR1 and CDR2 are MDHEN and SYDVKM. The CDR3 length is 14 residues. CDR3 loop: CASSLGQTVEAQYF. The CDR3 DNA follows: TGTGCCAGCAGTTTGGGGCAAACCGTGGAGGCCCAGTACTTC. Looking up the rest from reference TRBV28 and TRBJ2-5 gives the full variable domain: DVKVTQSSRYLVKRTGEKVFLECVQDMDHENMFWYRQDPGLGLRLIYFSYDVKMKEKGDIPEGYSVSREKKERFSLILESASTNQTSMYLCASSLGQTVEAQYFGPGTRLLVL.